The rows below give T cell receptor beta chains drawn from one sample of a study of blood T cell repertoires in COVID-19. The table came from immunoSEQ multiplex PCR; TCRdb's copy has only in-frame clones and leaves some out. The table has about 70,000 clones, around four fifths seen once. The specimen was peripheral blood. Source of these receptors: a woman in her sixties with acute or convalescent COVID-19. Each CDR3 is given with its conserved first and last residue. The order of the fields is D gene, V gene, clone size, J gene, CDR3 DNA, CDR3 protein. The D gene is left open where the match is weak. Size tells how often a clone was seen (once, few, many) or the class of an expanded clone, and some rows leave it out.

d_gene: NA; v_gene: TRBV27; abundance: NA; j_gene: TRBJ2-1; CDR3nt: TGTGCCAGCAGGGCGGGGAAACACAATGAGCAGTTCTTC; CDR3aa: CASRAGKHNEQFF
d_gene: TRBD2; v_gene: TRBV5-1; abundance: NA; j_gene: TRBJ2-7; CDR3nt: TGCGCCAGCAGCTTTCTAGCGGGGGGAAGCTCCGGCGAGCAGTACTTC; CDR3aa: CASSFLAGGSSGEQYF
d_gene: NA; v_gene: TRBV18; abundance: few; j_gene: TRBJ1-5; CDR3nt: TGTGCCAGCTCACCAGGGCAACATCAGCCCCAGCATTTT; CDR3aa: CASSPGQHQPQHF
d_gene: TRBD1; v_gene: TRBV6-4; abundance: NA; j_gene: TRBJ2-7; CDR3nt: TGTGCCAGCAGTGGACAGGGGACCTACGAGCAGTACTTC; CDR3aa: CASSGQGTYEQYF
d_gene: NA; v_gene: TRBV13; abundance: NA; j_gene: TRBJ1-6; CDR3nt: TGTGCCAGCAGCTTAGGCCGAAGAGGGTATAATTCACCCCTCCACTTT; CDR3aa: CASSLGRRGYNSPLHF
d_gene: TRBD1; v_gene: TRBV6-5; abundance: NA; j_gene: TRBJ2-7; CDR3nt: TGTGCCAGCACTCAAACAGGGGTAGGTGAGCAGTACTTC; CDR3aa: CASTQTGVGEQYF
d_gene: TRBD1; v_gene: TRBV2; abundance: NA; j_gene: TRBJ1-2; CDR3nt: TGTGCCAGCAGGACAGGGGGCGGAGGCTACACCTTC; CDR3aa: CASRTGGGGYTF
d_gene: TRBD2; v_gene: TRBV6-5; abundance: few; j_gene: TRBJ2-1; CDR3nt: TGTGCCAGCAGGCTAAGCGGGAGGGCTCTGGATGAGCAGTTCTTC; CDR3aa: CASRLSGRALDEQFF
d_gene: TRBD2; v_gene: TRBV5-1; abundance: NA; j_gene: TRBJ2-1; CDR3nt: TGCGCCAGCAGTTATAGCGGGTGGGGGTACAATGAGCAGTTCTTC; CDR3aa: CASSYSGWGYNEQFF
d_gene: NA; v_gene: TRBV15; abundance: NA; j_gene: TRBJ2-7; CDR3nt: TGTGCCACCAGCGTAGTTTCGGACGAGCAGTACTTC; CDR3aa: CATSVVSDEQYF
d_gene: NA; v_gene: TRBV30; abundance: NA; j_gene: TRBJ1-2; CDR3nt: TGTGCCTGGAGTGTAACGGGGGAAAAGGGCTACACCTTC; CDR3aa: CAWSVTGEKGYTF
d_gene: TRBD1; v_gene: TRBV7-9; abundance: NA; j_gene: TRBJ1-4; CDR3nt: TGTGCCAGCAGCTCAAACTACAGGGGGCCTAATGAAAAACTGTTTTTT; CDR3aa: CASSSNYRGPNEKLFF
d_gene: NA; v_gene: TRBV2; abundance: few; j_gene: TRBJ2-2; CDR3nt: TGTGCCAGCACCAGATTCCCTTTGGGGGAGCTGTTTTTT; CDR3aa: CASTRFPLGELFF
d_gene: TRBD1; v_gene: TRBV19; abundance: NA; j_gene: TRBJ2-3; CDR3nt: TGTGCCAGCGGGACAGGGCGCACAGATACGCAGTATTTT; CDR3aa: CASGTGRTDTQYF
d_gene: NA; v_gene: TRBV14; abundance: NA; j_gene: TRBJ1-3; CDR3nt: TGTGCCAGCAGCCAAGCGGTCAACACCATATATTTT; CDR3aa: CASSQAVNTIYF
d_gene: NA; v_gene: TRBV29-1; abundance: few; j_gene: TRBJ1-1; CDR3nt: TGCAGCGTTGAAGAGCGGCCGAACACTGAAGCTTTCTTT; CDR3aa: CSVEERPNTEAFF
d_gene: TRBD1; v_gene: TRBV5-1; abundance: NA; j_gene: TRBJ1-4; CDR3nt: TGCGCCAGCAGCCCGGGACAGATCAATGAAAAACTGTTTTTT; CDR3aa: CASSPGQINEKLFF
d_gene: NA; v_gene: TRBV6-5; abundance: NA; j_gene: TRBJ1-2; CDR3nt: TGTGCCAGCAGTTCAACCGGGACTAGCTATGGCTACACCTTC; CDR3aa: CASSSTGTSYGYTF
d_gene: NA; v_gene: TRBV10-1; abundance: once; j_gene: TRBJ2-1; CDR3nt: TGCGCCAGCTCCTGGGGCTACTACAATGAGCAGTTCTTC; CDR3aa: CASSWGYYNEQFF
d_gene: TRBD2; v_gene: TRBV27; abundance: NA; j_gene: TRBJ2-1; CDR3nt: TGTGCCAGCAGTTCCGCCCCCGGGACTAGCGGGGCCGGGCACAATGAGCAGTTCTTC; CDR3aa: CASSSAPGTSGAGHNEQFF
d_gene: TRBD2; v_gene: TRBV29-1; abundance: NA; j_gene: TRBJ2-1; CDR3nt: TGCAGCGTTGATGAACTAGCGGGAGCCAGCTCCTACAATGAGCAGTTCTTC; CDR3aa: CSVDELAGASSYNEQFF
d_gene: NA; v_gene: TRBV28; abundance: NA; j_gene: TRBJ2-5; CDR3nt: TGTGCCAGCGGAATACAGGGTCAAGAGACCCAGTACTTC; CDR3aa: CASGIQGQETQYF
d_gene: NA; v_gene: TRBV28; abundance: NA; j_gene: TRBJ2-7; CDR3nt: TGTGCCAGCAGAGGGGTTAGGGAAAATACCTACGAGCAGTACTTC; CDR3aa: CASRGVRENTYEQYF
d_gene: NA; v_gene: TRBV18; abundance: NA; j_gene: TRBJ1-5; CDR3nt: TGTGCCAGCTCCACCGGCGGACACAGCAATCAGCCCCAGCATTTT; CDR3aa: CASSTGGHSNQPQHF
d_gene: TRBD2; v_gene: TRBV2; abundance: NA; j_gene: TRBJ2-1; CDR3nt: TGTGCCAGCAGTAATAGCGGGAGTTGGGATGAGCAGTTCTTC; CDR3aa: CASSNSGSWDEQFF
d_gene: NA; v_gene: TRBV5-1; abundance: NA; j_gene: TRBJ2-5; CDR3nt: TGCGCCAGCAGCTACCGGAACGGGGGACGAGAGACCCAGTACTTC; CDR3aa: CASSYRNGGRETQYF
d_gene: TRBD2; v_gene: TRBV7-8; abundance: NA; j_gene: TRBJ2-7; CDR3nt: TGTGCCAGCAGCTTAAGGTTCACTAGCGGCTACGAGCAGTACTTC; CDR3aa: CASSLRFTSGYEQYF
d_gene: TRBD2; v_gene: TRBV24-1; abundance: NA; j_gene: TRBJ2-6; CDR3nt: TGTGCCACCGCGCGGGGGGCGCCTATCTCTGGGGCCAACGTCCTGACTTTC; CDR3aa: CATARGAPISGANVLTF
d_gene: NA; v_gene: TRBV20-1; abundance: once; j_gene: TRBJ2-5; CDR3nt: TGCAGTGCTAGTCTTCCTGGGAGGAGAGAGACCCAGTACTTC; CDR3aa: CSASLPGRRETQYF
d_gene: NA; v_gene: TRBV28; abundance: NA; j_gene: TRBJ1-1; CDR3nt: TGTGCCAGCAGTGCACAGGGCCGAAGGACTGAAGCTTTCTTT; CDR3aa: CASSAQGRRTEAFF
d_gene: NA; v_gene: TRBV5-4; abundance: once; j_gene: TRBJ2-3; CDR3nt: TGTGCCAGCAGCTTCCCGGGCGGGCCAGATACGCAGTATTTT; CDR3aa: CASSFPGGPDTQYF
d_gene: TRBD2; v_gene: TRBV15; abundance: NA; j_gene: TRBJ2-3; CDR3nt: TGTGCCACCAGCCCGACTAGCGGGGGGCTCGGGAGCACAGATACGCAGTATTTT; CDR3aa: CATSPTSGGLGSTDTQYF
d_gene: NA; v_gene: TRBV6-6; abundance: few; j_gene: TRBJ1-1; CDR3nt: TGTGCCACCCCGGTGGAAGGAGGCACTGAAGCTTTCTTT; CDR3aa: CATPVEGGTEAFF
d_gene: TRBD1; v_gene: TRBV19; abundance: NA; j_gene: TRBJ1-2; CDR3nt: TGTGCCAGTAGTATTTCCGGGACAGTTGATTATGGCTACACCTTC; CDR3aa: CASSISGTVDYGYTF
d_gene: NA; v_gene: TRBV30; abundance: few; j_gene: TRBJ1-2; CDR3nt: TGTGCCTGGAATGACGACGGCAGGCCCGCGACGTATGGCTACACCTTC; CDR3aa: CAWNDDGRPATYGYTF
d_gene: TRBD1; v_gene: TRBV12-5; abundance: NA; j_gene: TRBJ2-1; CDR3nt: TGTGCTAGTGGTTTGGTAGGGACAGGGAATGAGCAGTTCTTC; CDR3aa: CASGLVGTGNEQFF
d_gene: TRBD1; v_gene: TRBV19; abundance: NA; j_gene: TRBJ1-4; CDR3nt: TGTGCCAGTAGTCTCCGGGGGACAGGGGGTGATAATGAAAAACTGTTTTTT; CDR3aa: CASSLRGTGGDNEKLFF
d_gene: NA; v_gene: TRBV27; abundance: NA; j_gene: TRBJ1-5; CDR3nt: TGTGCCAGCAGTTTAAACAGAAATCAGCCCCAGCATTTT; CDR3aa: CASSLNRNQPQHF
d_gene: TRBD2; v_gene: TRBV7-7; abundance: NA; j_gene: TRBJ2-1; CDR3nt: TGTGCTAGCAGCTCGATAGCGGGGGCCCCCTACAATGAGCAGTTCTTC; CDR3aa: CASSSIAGAPYNEQFF
d_gene: NA; v_gene: TRBV3-1/TRBV3-2; abundance: NA; j_gene: TRBJ1-2; CDR3nt: TGTGCCAGCAGCCAAGGGGGGGGCTCGGATGGCTACACCTTC; CDR3aa: CASSQGGGSDGYTF